A selection of T cell receptor beta chains follows, all from one sample in a study of blood T cell repertoires in COVID-19. This table comes from immunoSEQ multiplex PCR, and its TCRdb copy is limited to in-frame clones, with some not included. The data show 650,000 to 800,000 clones, with approximately 90% seen just once and about 0.24% held by the top ten. The sample comprised peripheral blood. Every receptor here comes from a woman between 18 and 29 years old with acute or convalescent COVID-19. The conserved cysteine and the conserved F or W are not part of the CDR3 here.

>TRBV27|TRBJ2-7
ASSIGQGYEQY
>TRBV7-2|TRBJ2-3
ASSQGVGGLTSTDTQY
>TRBV3-1/TRBV3-2|TRBJ1-1
ASSSGQNTEAF
>TRBV4-3|TRBJ2-1
ASSQDEDRGLFNEQF
>TRBV10-3|TRBJ2-2
AITNPGLSSGELF
>TRBV30|TRBJ1-2
AWSSGLNIDYGYT
>TRBV12-3/TRBV12-4|TRBJ2-2
ASHQRGVLF
>TRBV4-3|TRBJ1-5
ASSQDTGGNQPQH
>TRBV6-5|TRBJ2-5
ASSYSSGGGETQY
>TRBV5-1|TRBJ1-3
ASSLDRAGRGPSGNTIY
>TRBV5-6|TRBJ2-3
ASSLAGVSSTDTQY
>TRBV7-6|TRBJ2-3
ASSFLTDTQY
>TRBV19|TRBJ1-5
ATDGGNQPQH
>TRBV9|TRBJ2-3
ASSLRLAGRTDTQY
>TRBV24-1|TRBJ2-2
ATSGMTATGELF
>TRBV18|TRBJ1-2
ASPIGFRVKDYGYT
>TRBV5-6|TRBJ2-7
ASSLGGQGLYEQY
>TRBV25-1|TRBJ2-2
ASSEGQSDTGELF
>TRBV5-1|TRBJ2-7
ASSLEARSYEQY
>TRBV4-2|TRBJ1-4
ASSQTQGNEKLF
>TRBV27|TRBJ1-2
ASSNTGGAYGYT
>TRBV7-2|TRBJ1-1
ASSLRPQGAGTEAF
>TRBV6-1|TRBJ1-2
ASSEAVGRYGYT
>TRBV19|TRBJ1-5
ATSGKESIAQH
>TRBV4-2|TRBJ1-6
ASSQSWELNSPLH
>TRBV5-1|TRBJ2-7
ASSSGGGHYEQY
>TRBV25-1|TRBJ1-6
ASTKPRPRRSYNSPLH
>TRBV14|TRBJ1-1
ASSPPLKGTYTEAF
>TRBV19|TRBJ1-1
ASSTSKGGMNTEAF
>TRBV5-6|TRBJ2-1
ASSRPGGGQVGGEQF
>TRBV4-1|TRBJ2-3
ASSHRQGDTQY
>TRBV29-1|TRBJ1-1
SAPITGGTEAF
>TRBV7-3|TRBJ2-1
ASSLTGQAQLLNEQF
>TRBV18|TRBJ2-1
ASSPFMDSISSYNEQF
>TRBV12-3/TRBV12-4|TRBJ2-7
ASSLWGGYEQY
>TRBV19|TRBJ1-1
ASSRLNTEAF
>TRBV6-5|TRBJ2-3
ASKAGGSTDTQY
>TRBV24-1|TRBJ2-7
ATSDQDTYEQY
>TRBV7-9|TRBJ1-1
ASSPRNEGTEAF
>TRBV9|TRBJ2-7
ASSVGTSPISYEQY
>TRBV3-1/TRBV3-2|TRBJ1-1
ASSRQGGEYTEAF
>TRBV30|TRBJ1-3
AWSFLGAPSGNTIY